The present entry profiles one TCR beta chain with its context. Antigen unknown. The CDR3 runs to 12 residues. Germline CDR1 SGHRS, CDR2 YFSETQ. The source of the sample is a study of monozygotic twins with inflammatory bowel disease. General study points: Among the T cells, different subtypes could not be distinguished.

TCRdb re-called the 5' RACE reads and catalogs CDR3 proteins one per entry, DNA excluded. The sample spans roughly 200,000 distinct CDR3 sequences; the ten largest clones claim about 8%. The rearrangement uses TRBV5-1 and TRBJ2-5. The sequenced sample was blood. This clonotype originated in a human donor with ulcerative colitis or Crohn's disease, or a healthy co-twin of an affected twin (not recorded which). CDR3: CASSLNQETQYF.